This T cell receptor beta chain came from a study of cytomegalovirus exposure and HLA in healthy donors. Germline loops: CDR1 LNHDA, CDR2 SQIVND (reference sequence). After removal of 5 bases from V and 4 bases from J, the junction contained 4 bases not matched to a gene. CDR3 length: 14 residues. Study-level results: There were 150 to 200 TCR beta chains listed as cytomegalovirus-associated. Productive status was seen about 87% or about 30% of the time for most TCR beta V segments in an earlier analysis. It was reported that TCR beta sequences correctly inferred the HLA-A and HLA-B alleles for most subjects.

The study ran its PCR with 60 Vbeta and 13 Jbeta primers. TCRdb keeps only in-frame clones here, not all; method: immunoSEQ multiplex PCR. Of 150,000 to 200,000 clones listed, over 70% are singletons. About this clone itself: Its antigen is not identified.

The chain is built from TRBV19 and TRBJ2-3; 9 nucleotides match TRBD1. Sample: PBMCs. The source is a male donor in good health and CMV-seropositive. The CDR3 sequence: CASSGDREADTQYF. In nucleotides, the CDR3 is TGTGCCAGTAGTGGGGACAGGGAAGCAGATACGCAGTATTTT.